This TCR beta chain was observed in a study of T cells in localized non-small cell lung cancer. Points from the study as a whole: Those with higher blood T cell density had longer overall survival.

Measured with immunoSEQ multiplex PCR; TCRdb has only the in-frame clones, and not every one. This repertoire shows about 74,000 clones, approximately 84% found once; its top ten account for under 1.5%. This clone was observed a handful of times. Its antigen is undetermined. This TCR was recovered from a female donor of 60 years or more with stage I lung adenocarcinoma. Specimen: peripheral blood, collected before any cancer treatment.

The CDR3 loop is CASSSSSRDRGTEAFF. CDR3 coding DNA: TGCGCCAGCAGCTCTTCGTCCCGGGACAGGGGCACTGAAGCTTTCTTT. The chain uses TRBV5-1 and TRBJ1-1, with TRBD1 matching 10 bases. The CDR3 extends over 16 amino acids. CDR1 is SGHRS and CDR2 is YFSETQ in the germline V gene. The ends lost 3 bases at V and 4 bases at J; junction bases unmatched: 9.